Included here is one T cell receptor beta chain sequence, with context. The data are from a study of blood T cell repertoires in COVID-19. Study context: COVID-19 samples from acute and convalescent phases originated in the United States, Italy and Spain. In each case, the material was cDNA or gDNA derived from T cells, B-cell-depleted T cells, or PBMCs.

With 2 bases removed from V and 1 base from J, the gap between germline ends came to 9 bases. CDR3 length: 14 amino acids. The germline CDR1 and CDR2 sequences are SGDLS and YYNGEE. Original processing methods: How many nucleated cells were present was estimated from reference gene primer amplification. Some clones are missing from TCRdb's copy, which holds only in-frame ones; the method was immunoSEQ multiplex PCR. Clonal size and the V and J genes are those of that table, whereas D and trimming came from the DNA. Of 85,000 to 90,000 clones in the sample, under 85% were seen once. The sequence came from a man in his 70s with acute or convalescent COVID-19. Sequenced material: peripheral blood. V is TRBV9 and J is TRBJ1-1; TRBD1 might be the D (6 bases). CDR3 amino acids: CASSVPTGNTEAFF. The CDR3 nucleotides read TGTGCCAGCAGCGTCCCGACAGGGAACACTGAAGCTTTCTTT.